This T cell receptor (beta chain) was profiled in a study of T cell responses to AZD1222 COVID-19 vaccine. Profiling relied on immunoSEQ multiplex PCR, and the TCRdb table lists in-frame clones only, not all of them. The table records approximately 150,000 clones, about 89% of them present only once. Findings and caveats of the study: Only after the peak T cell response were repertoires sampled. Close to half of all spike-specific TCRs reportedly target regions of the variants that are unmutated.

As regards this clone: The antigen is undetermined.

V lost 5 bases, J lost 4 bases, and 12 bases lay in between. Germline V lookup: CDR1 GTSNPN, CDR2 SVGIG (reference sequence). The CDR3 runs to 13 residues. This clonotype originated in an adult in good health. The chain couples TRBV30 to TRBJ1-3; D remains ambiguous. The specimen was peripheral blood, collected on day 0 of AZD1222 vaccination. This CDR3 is CAWGSGLGNTIYF. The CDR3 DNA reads TGTGCCTGGGGATCAGGTCTCGGAAACACCATATATTTT.